This T cell receptor beta chain was sequenced in a study of blood T cells in healthy people across ages. Study-level results: Fewer expanded clones and more diversity marked long-lived versus aged donors.

V was clipped by 4 bases and J by 2 bases; unmatched bases: 7. The CDR3 runs to 16 residues. The V gene's germline CDR1 is MGHRA and CDR2 YSYEKL. Primed by a sample-barcoded 5' primer and a J-beta primer mix, a second PCR proceeded for 7 to 11 cycles. MiXCR, applied by TCRdb to the 5' RACE reads, yields one record per CDR3 protein. The sample comprises 500,000 to 550,000 distinct CDR3 sequences, about 25% of which are singletons, and approximately 10% rests with the top ten. Around 10 milliliters of peripheral blood were drawn from each donor. This clonotype was picked up a small number of times. What it binds is not known. These same data were also listed under a study on T cells of mothers and their children. As that study records: Mothers gave over 8.5 million TCR beta CDR3 reads each, and children roughly 3.3 million each. Slightly higher but non-significant overlap marked related mother-child pairs versus unrelated pairs.

This receptor was obtained from a boy aged 10-17 years in good health. What was sequenced was blood. V and J are TRBV4-1 and TRBJ1-5, with 8 bases lining up with TRBD1. The CDR3 DNA reads TGCGCCAGCAGCCGGACGGGACAGGTTGGCAATCAGCCCCAGCATTTT. Amino acid sequence: CASSRTGQVGNQPQHF.